The 17 T cell receptor beta chains reported below all come from one sample, sequenced in a study of blood T cell repertoires in COVID-19. Measured with immunoSEQ multiplex PCR; TCRdb has only the in-frame clones, and not every one. Of approximately 140,000 clones in the sample, about 91% were seen once. Sample: peripheral blood. All receptors derive from a woman aged 60-75 years with acute or convalescent COVID-19.

This rearrangement joins TRBV7-3 to TRBJ1-6, with D hard to call. The CDR3 runs 13 residues. Trimming left V 4 bases short and J 6 bases short, with 7 bases between. Germline lookup yields CDR1 SGHTA and CDR2 FQGTGA. The CDR3 spells CASSSGFNSPLHF. DNA of the CDR3: TGTGCCAGCAGCTCGGGGTTTAATTCACCCCTCCACTTT.

The V and J genes are TRBV27 and TRBJ1-5; the D is unclear. Per germline, CDR1 MNHEY and CDR2 SMNVEV (reference sequence). V was shortened by 2 bases and J by 5 bases, with 10 bases between the two germline ends. The CDR3 is made up of 14 amino acids. This CDR3 reads CASSLGEGYQPQHF. The DNA of the CDR3 is TGTGCCAGCAGTTTAGGTGAGGGTTATCAGCCCCAGCATTTT.

The chain carries TRBV7-2 and TRBJ2-1; 7 bases align to TRBD1. CDR3 size: 15 residues. The V and J ends lost 7 bases and 5 bases, in that order; junction bases with no gene match: 11. Germline CDR1 and CDR2: SGHTA and FQGNSA. The CDR3: CASITGTGVHNEQFF. DNA of the CDR3: TGTGCCAGCATTACTGGCACAGGGGTTCACAATGAGCAGTTCTTC.

The V call is TRBV6-5, the J call TRBJ2-7, with 7 bases matching TRBD2. Germline V gene lookup returns CDR1 MNHEY and CDR2 SVGAGI. The V segment lost 6 bases and the J segment 7 bases; nucleotides outside the gene matches: 9. This CDR3 contains 13 residues. CDR3 residues: CASSRTRGEEQYF. CDR3 DNA: TGTGCCAGCAGCCGTACCCGGGGGGAGGAGCAGTACTTC.

The chain recombines TRBV6-1 with TRBJ2-7, with D perhaps matching TRBD1 (5 bases). Deletions cut 2 bases from V and 1 base from J, with 9 bases between. Germline V gene lookup returns CDR1 MNHNS and CDR2 SASEGT. CDR3 length equals 14 residues. CDR3 region: CASSENRISYEQYF. In nucleotides, the CDR3 is TGTGCCAGCAGTGAAAACAGGATATCCTACGAGCAGTACTTC.

The chain carries TRBV4-1 and TRBJ2-3, with D maybe TRBD2 (5 bases). Germline CDR1 is MGHRA and CDR2 is YSYEKL. This CDR3 has 14 amino acids. V was cut by 6 bases and J by 5 bases, with 15 bases left in between. The CDR3 bases are TGCGCCAGCAGTGATATCCGGGATCAAGATACGCAGTATTTT. This encodes CASSDIRDQDTQYF.

The gene calls are TRBV7-3 and TRBJ1-6, with TRBD1 as a possible D gene (6 bases). Trimming stripped 1 base from V and 5 bases from J, with 6 bases between. The CDR3 consists of 14 residues. Looked up from germline, CDR1 is SGHTA and CDR2 is FQGTGA. The CDR3 DNA reads TGTGCCAGCAGCTTAAGGACAGATAATTCACCCCTCCACTTT. This codes for CASSLRTDNSPLHF.

This rearrangement joins TRBV6-2 or TRBV6-3 to TRBJ2-5; TRBD1 matches at 8 bases. Looked up from germline, CDR1 is MNHEY and CDR2 is SVGEGT. This CDR3 is 16 amino acids long. Trimming took 6 bases from V and 4 from J; bases not matched to a gene: 13. CDR3 bases: TGTGCCAGCAGCAGCGACCCCGGACAGGGAGGAGAGACCCAGTACTTC. This encodes CASSSDPGQGGETQYF.

The chain links TRBV14 to TRBJ2-3; 12 positions match TRBD2. The V gene's germline CDR1 is SGHDN and CDR2 FVKESK. This CDR3 has 16 residues. Trimming cost V 5 bases and J 3 bases; bases outside gene matches: 6. The CDR3 DNA is TGTGCCAGCAGCATCGCTAGCGGGGGGGAGACAGATACGCAGTATTTT. Encoded protein: CASSIASGGETDTQYF.

The chain employs TRBV5-1 and TRBJ1-3; D is possibly TRBD1 (5 bases). The CDR3 covers 15 residues. V was clipped by 1 base and J by 1 base, with 9 bases between them. The germline CDR1 and CDR2 sequences are SGHRS and YFSETQ. The CDR3 sequence: CASSLTGFSGNTIYF. Here the CDR3 DNA reads TGCGCCAGCAGCTTGACAGGCTTTTCTGGAAACACCATATATTTT.

This clone was picked up a small number of times. This chain uses TRBV2 with TRBJ1-5; 11 bases fit TRBD1. Trimming at V came to 6 bases and at J to 7 bases, leaving 5 bases not matched to a gene. The germline V gene has CDR1 SNHLY and CDR2 FYNNEI. This CDR3 has 14 residues. Written as DNA, the CDR3 is TGTGCCAGCAGGGACAGGGGGCTAAGCCAGCCCCAGCATTTT. Translation gives CASRDRGLSQPQHF.

The CDR3 bases are TGTGCCAGCAGTCTTGACAGCCGCAATCAGCCCCAGCATTTT. It codes for CASSLDSRNQPQHF. This chain links TRBV7-9 with TRBJ1-5, with D perhaps matching TRBD1 (5 bases). Trimming removed 6 bases from V and 2 bases from J, with 11 bases in between. The CDR3 consists of 14 residues. The germline V gene has CDR1 SEHNR and CDR2 FQNEAQ (reference sequence).

This rearrangement joins TRBV5-1 to TRBJ2-6; D gene uncertain. Germline CDR1 is SGHRS and CDR2 is YFSETQ. There are 13 residues in the CDR3. V lost 0 bases and J lost 8, with 6 bases in between. CDR3 nucleotide sequence: TGCGCCAGCAGCTTGGGAGAGTCCAACGTCCTGACTTTC. Translated: CASSLGESNVLTF.

The CDR3 nucleotides read TGCGCCAGCAGCCGAGTACAGGGGTCCTCCTACGAGCAGTACTTC. Its translation: CASSRVQGSSYEQYF. The chain is built from TRBV4-1 and TRBJ2-7, with 7 nucleotides matching TRBD1. V gave up 4 bases and J gave up 0 bases; unmatched junction bases: 6. Germline CDR1 and CDR2: MGHRA and YSYEKL. This CDR3 has 15 amino acids.

This rearrangement joins TRBV27 to TRBJ1-1, with TRBD1 matching over 7 bases. Germline values: CDR1 MNHEY, CDR2 SMNVEV (reference sequence). CDR3 length equals 13 residues. The junction had 5 bases not matched to a gene; V was cut back by 6 bases and J by 4 bases. This CDR3 is CASRTGAVTEAFF. CDR3 nucleotide sequence: TGTGCCAGCAGAACAGGGGCGGTCACTGAAGCTTTCTTT.

This chain uses TRBV5-1 with TRBJ2-3; D ambiguous. V lost 0 bases and J 6 bases, leaving 8 bases between the germline ends. This CDR3 has 13 residues. Germline CDR1 is SGHRS and CDR2 is YFSETQ. Written as DNA, the CDR3 is TGCGCCAGCAGCTTGGAATTCTTGGATACGCAGTATTTT. It encodes CASSLEFLDTQYF. Combining the CDR3 with reference TRBV5-1 and TRBJ2-3 gives the whole variable domain KAGVTQTPRYLIKTRGQQVTLSCSPISGHRSVSWYQQTPGQGLQFLFEYFSETQRNKGNFPGRFSGRQFSNSRSEMNVSTLELGDSALYLCASSLEFLDTQYFGPGTRLTVL.

This chain joins TRBV5-3 and TRBJ2-1, with 9 bases identical to TRBD1. TRBV5-3 is labeled an ORF, and its function is uncertain. This CDR3 contains 17 residues. Germline trimming cut 0 bases from V and 8 bases from J; bases unmatched to any gene: 12. The CDR3, as DNA: TGTGCCAGAAGCTTGGAGCCCACAGGGGGCGGTTGGGATGAGCAGTTCTTC. It yields the protein CARSLEPTGGGWDEQFF.